The clone carrying this T cell receptor (beta chain) was seen many times. Its antigen remains unknown. This specimen comes from a study of prognosis after radiotherapy for stage I lung cancer. Study information: Every patient with non-small cell lung cancer was judged medically inoperable.

The study, taken as a whole, reports: With medians of about 9,200 versus 6,500, unique TCR clone counts fell after stereotactic body radiation therapy. Reports indicated that TRBV and TRBJ gene usage differed between patients with and without metastases, including differences in about nine V and two J genes after SBRT.

From genomic DNA, TCR beta CDR3 was amplified by two-round multiplex PCR. During first-round PCR, primers specific to each TRBV and TRBJ gene were used. TCRdb fed the multiplex PCR reads into MiXCR, producing one record per CDR3 protein. The table has around 59,000 distinct CDR3 sequences, 26% seen once; the top ten hold about 7.5%. The sequences come from PBMCs, collected before or after stereotactic body radiation therapy (not recorded which). The receptor was isolated from a donor aged 50 or older with non-small cell lung cancer.

The DNA for the CDR3 is TGTGCCAGCAGATTCGGCTTCATCTACAATGAGCAGTTCTTC. It translates to CASRFGFIYNEQFF. V gene TRBV7-2 combines with J gene TRBJ2-1; no clear D. Trimming took off 6 bases at V and 3 bases at J, with 12 bases between the two ends. This CDR3 has 14 amino acids. The germline V gene encodes CDR1 SGHTA and CDR2 FQGNSA.